This is a list of T cell receptor beta chains from one sample in a study of blood T cell repertoires in COVID-19. The table came from immunoSEQ multiplex PCR; TCRdb's copy has only in-frame clones and leaves some out. In the table there are some 14,000 clones, 75% to 90% of which are singletons. The material sequenced was peripheral blood. Source of these receptors: a man aged 50 or older with active COVID-19. Both conserved end residues are part of each CDR3. The D gene is left open where the match is weak. Rows give clone size only sometimes, using once, few, many, or a class for an expanded clone.

CDR3aa,CDR3nt,abundance,d_gene,v_gene,j_gene
CASSVSNPAYNEQFF,TGCGCCAGCAGTGTGAGCAATCCCGCCTACAATGAGCAGTTCTTC,.,.,TRBV10-2,TRBJ2-1
CASSLDRADTQYF,TGTGCCAGCAGTTTAGACCGAGCAGATACGCAGTATTTT,.,.,TRBV12-3/TRBV12-4,TRBJ2-3
CASSQVGTDTQYF,TGTGCCAGCAGCCAAGTAGGCACAGATACGCAGTATTTT,once,.,TRBV14,TRBJ2-3
CASSPVGGFGNQPQHF,TGTGCCAGCAGTCCCGTAGGGGGTTTTGGCAATCAGCCCCAGCATTTT,.,.,TRBV28,TRBJ1-5
CASSAGSGANVLTF,TGTGCCAGCAGTGCCGGCTCTGGGGCCAACGTCCTGACTTTC,.,.,TRBV2,TRBJ2-6
CASSSGTSGSEQYF,TGTGCCAGCAGCTCCGGGACTAGCGGGAGCGAGCAGTACTTC,.,TRBD2,TRBV7-9,TRBJ2-7
CASSLGQYNEQFF,TGCGCCAGCAGCTTGGGACAGTACAATGAGCAGTTCTTC,.,.,TRBV5-1,TRBJ2-1
CATSDPIGPSGNEQFF,TGTGCCACCAGTGACCCGATCGGTCCCTCTGGCAATGAGCAGTTCTTC,.,.,TRBV24-1,TRBJ2-1
CASSVGGTESEKLFF,TGTGCCAGCAGCGTAGGAGGCACTGAGAGTGAAAAACTGTTTTTT,.,.,TRBV9,TRBJ1-4
CASSVVGGASGNTIYF,TGTGCCAGCAGCGTAGTTGGTGGGGCTTCTGGAAACACCATATATTTT,.,.,TRBV9,TRBJ1-3
CASSPRRAIKGYTEAFF,TGTGCCAGTAGCCCCCGCAGGGCCATCAAAGGCTACACTGAAGCTTTCTTT,.,.,TRBV19,TRBJ1-1
CASSLVGGAISSGANVLTF,TGTGCCAGTAGTCTCGTGGGGGGGGCCATTTCCTCTGGGGCCAACGTCCTGACTTTC,.,.,TRBV19,TRBJ2-6
CAISDILNTEAFF,TGTGCCATCAGTGACATTTTGAACACTGAAGCTTTCTTT,.,.,TRBV10-3,TRBJ1-1
CASSSGGQGRTEAFF,TGTGCCAGCAGCTCGGGGGGACAGGGGAGGACTGAAGCTTTCTTT,.,TRBD1,TRBV13,TRBJ1-1
CASSQGGTQRETQYF,TGCGCCAGCAGCCAAGGGGGGACTCAGAGGGAGACCCAGTACTTC,.,.,TRBV4-1,TRBJ2-5